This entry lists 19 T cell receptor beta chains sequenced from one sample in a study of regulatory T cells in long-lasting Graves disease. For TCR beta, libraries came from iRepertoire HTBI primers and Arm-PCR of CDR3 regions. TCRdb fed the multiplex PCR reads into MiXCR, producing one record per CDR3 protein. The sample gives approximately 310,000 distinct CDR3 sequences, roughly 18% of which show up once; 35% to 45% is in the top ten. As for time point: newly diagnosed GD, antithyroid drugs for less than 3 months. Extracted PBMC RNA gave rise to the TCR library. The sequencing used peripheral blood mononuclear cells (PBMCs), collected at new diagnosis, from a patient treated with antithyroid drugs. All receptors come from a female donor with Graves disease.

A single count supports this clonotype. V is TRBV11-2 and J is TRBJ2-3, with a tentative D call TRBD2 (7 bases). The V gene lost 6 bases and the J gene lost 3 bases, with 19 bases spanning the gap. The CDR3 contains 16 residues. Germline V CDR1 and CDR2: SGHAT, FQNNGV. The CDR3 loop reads CASRPRGAGVTDTQYF. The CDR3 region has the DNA TGTGCCAGCAGACCAAGGGGGGCGGGGGTTACAGATACGCAGTATTTT.

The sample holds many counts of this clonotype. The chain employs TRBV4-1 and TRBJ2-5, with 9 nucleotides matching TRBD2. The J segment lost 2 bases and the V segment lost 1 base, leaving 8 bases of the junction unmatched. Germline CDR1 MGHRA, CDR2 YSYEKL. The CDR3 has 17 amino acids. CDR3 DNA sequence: TGCGCCAGCAGCCAAGTGGCGGGAGGGCCATGGCAAGAGACCCAGTACTTC. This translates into CASSQVAGGPWQETQYF.

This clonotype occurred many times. The CDR3: CSALADRNSGNTIYF. In nucleotides, the CDR3 is TGCAGCGCCCTGGCGGACAGAAACTCTGGAAACACCATATATTTT. The genes are TRBV29-1 and TRBJ1-3; D is possibly TRBD1 (6 bases). V lost 7 bases, J lost 0 bases, and 16 bases lay in between. In germline, CDR1 is SQVTM, CDR2 ANQGSEA. The CDR3 has 15 amino acids.

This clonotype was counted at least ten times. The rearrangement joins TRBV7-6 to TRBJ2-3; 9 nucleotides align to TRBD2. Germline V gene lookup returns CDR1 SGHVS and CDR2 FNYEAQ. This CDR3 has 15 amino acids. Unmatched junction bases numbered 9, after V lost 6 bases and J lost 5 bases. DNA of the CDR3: TGTGCCAGCAGTCCAGAGATACTAGCGGGAGATACGCAGTATTTT. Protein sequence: CASSPEILAGDTQYF.

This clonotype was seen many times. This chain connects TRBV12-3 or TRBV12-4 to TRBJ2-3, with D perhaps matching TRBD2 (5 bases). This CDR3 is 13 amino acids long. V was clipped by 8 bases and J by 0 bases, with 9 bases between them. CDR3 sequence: CASRGRSTDTQYF. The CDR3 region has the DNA TGTGCCAGCCGAGGGAGAAGCACAGATACGCAGTATTTT.

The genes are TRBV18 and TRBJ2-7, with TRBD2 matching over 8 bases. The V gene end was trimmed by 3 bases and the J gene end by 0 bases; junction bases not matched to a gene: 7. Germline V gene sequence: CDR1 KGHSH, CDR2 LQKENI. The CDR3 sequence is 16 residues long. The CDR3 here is CASSPTGREGSYEQYF. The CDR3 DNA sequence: TGTGCCAGCTCACCCACGGGTCGGGAGGGCTCCTACGAGCAGTACTTC.

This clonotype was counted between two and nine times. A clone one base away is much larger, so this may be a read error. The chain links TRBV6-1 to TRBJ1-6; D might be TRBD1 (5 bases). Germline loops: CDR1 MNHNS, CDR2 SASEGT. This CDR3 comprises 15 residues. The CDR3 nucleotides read TGTGCCAGCAGTGACGTGGGGACTAGAGATTCACTCCTCCACTTT. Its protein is CASSDVGTRDSLLHF.

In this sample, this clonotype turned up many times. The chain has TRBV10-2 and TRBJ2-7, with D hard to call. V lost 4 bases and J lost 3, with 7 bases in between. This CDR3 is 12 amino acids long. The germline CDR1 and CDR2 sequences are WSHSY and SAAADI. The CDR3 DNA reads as TGCGCCAGCAGTGTTGCACGCTACGAGCAGTACTTC. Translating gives CASSVARYEQYF.

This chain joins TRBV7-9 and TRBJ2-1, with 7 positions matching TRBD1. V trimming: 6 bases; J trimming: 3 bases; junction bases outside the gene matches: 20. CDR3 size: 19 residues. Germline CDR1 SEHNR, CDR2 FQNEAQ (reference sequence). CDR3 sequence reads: CASSNRHTRTGSHYNEQFF. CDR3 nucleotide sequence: TGTGCCAGCAGTAATCGGCACACTAGGACAGGCTCCCACTACAATGAGCAGTTCTTC.

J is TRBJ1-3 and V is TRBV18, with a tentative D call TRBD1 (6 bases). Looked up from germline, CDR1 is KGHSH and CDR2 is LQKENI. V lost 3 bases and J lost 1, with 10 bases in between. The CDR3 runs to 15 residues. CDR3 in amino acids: CASSPTQGSGNTIYF. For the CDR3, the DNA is TGTGCCAGCTCACCTACACAGGGATCTGGAAACACCATATATTTT.

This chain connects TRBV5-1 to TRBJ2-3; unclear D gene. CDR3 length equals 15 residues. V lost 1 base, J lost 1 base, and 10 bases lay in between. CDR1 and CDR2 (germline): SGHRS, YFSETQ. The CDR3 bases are TGCGCCAGCAGCTTGAGGGCTCTGGGCACAGATACGCAGTATTTT. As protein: CASSLRALGTDTQYF.

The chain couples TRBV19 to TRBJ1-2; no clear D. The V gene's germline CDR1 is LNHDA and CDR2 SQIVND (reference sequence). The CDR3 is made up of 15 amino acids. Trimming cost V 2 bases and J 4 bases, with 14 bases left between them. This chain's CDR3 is CASSITSAGSYGYTF. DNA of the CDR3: TGTGCCAGTAGTATAACCTCCGCCGGGAGCTATGGCTACACCTTC. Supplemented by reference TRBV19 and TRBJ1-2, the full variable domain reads DGGITQSPKYLFRKEGQNVTLSCEQNLNHDAMYWYRQDPGQGLRLIYYSQIVNDFQKGDIAEGYSVSREKKESFPLTVTSAQKNPTAFYLCASSITSAGSYGYTFGSGTRLTVV.

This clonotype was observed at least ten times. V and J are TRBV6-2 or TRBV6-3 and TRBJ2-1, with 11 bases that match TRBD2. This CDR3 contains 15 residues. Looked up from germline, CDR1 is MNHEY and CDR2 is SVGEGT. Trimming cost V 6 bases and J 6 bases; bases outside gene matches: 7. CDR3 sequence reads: CASRPLAGGRNEQFF. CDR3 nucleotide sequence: TGTGCCAGCAGGCCCCTAGCGGGAGGACGCAATGAGCAGTTCTTC.

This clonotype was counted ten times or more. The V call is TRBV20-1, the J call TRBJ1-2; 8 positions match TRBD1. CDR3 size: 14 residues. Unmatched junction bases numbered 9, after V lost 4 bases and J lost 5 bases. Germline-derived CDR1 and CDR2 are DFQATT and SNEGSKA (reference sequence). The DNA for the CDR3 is TGCAGTGCTATTTCGGGACAGGAGTTTTATGGCTACACCTTC. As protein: CSAISGQEFYGYTF.

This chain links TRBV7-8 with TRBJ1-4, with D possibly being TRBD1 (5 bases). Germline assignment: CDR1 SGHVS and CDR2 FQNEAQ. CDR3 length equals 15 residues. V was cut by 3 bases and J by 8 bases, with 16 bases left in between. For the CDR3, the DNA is TGTGCCAGCAGCTTCGGGGATCAGGGAAGAGAAAAACTGTTTTTT. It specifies CASSFGDQGREKLFF.

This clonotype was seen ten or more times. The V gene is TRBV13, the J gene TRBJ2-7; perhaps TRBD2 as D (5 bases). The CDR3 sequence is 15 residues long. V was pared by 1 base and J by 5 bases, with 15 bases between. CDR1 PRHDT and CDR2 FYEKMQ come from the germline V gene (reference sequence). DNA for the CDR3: TGTGCCAGCAGCTTAGATACACCTGGGAGCCACGAGCAGTACTTC. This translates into CASSLDTPGSHEQYF.

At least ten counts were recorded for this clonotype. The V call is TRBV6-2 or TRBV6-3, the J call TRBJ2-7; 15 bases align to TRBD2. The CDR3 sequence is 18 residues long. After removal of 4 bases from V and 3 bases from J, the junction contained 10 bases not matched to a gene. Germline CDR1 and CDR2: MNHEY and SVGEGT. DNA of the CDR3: TGTGCCAGCAGTTCCTGGACTAGCGGGAGGGGTTTAGGCTACGAGCAGTACTTC. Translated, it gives CASSSWTSGRGLGYEQYF.

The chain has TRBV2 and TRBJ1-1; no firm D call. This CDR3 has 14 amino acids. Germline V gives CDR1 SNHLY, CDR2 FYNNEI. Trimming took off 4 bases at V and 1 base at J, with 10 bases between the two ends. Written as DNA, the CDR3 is TGTGCCAGCAGTGGAGCACAGAAGAACACTGAAGCTTTCTTT. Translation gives CASSGAQKNTEAFF.

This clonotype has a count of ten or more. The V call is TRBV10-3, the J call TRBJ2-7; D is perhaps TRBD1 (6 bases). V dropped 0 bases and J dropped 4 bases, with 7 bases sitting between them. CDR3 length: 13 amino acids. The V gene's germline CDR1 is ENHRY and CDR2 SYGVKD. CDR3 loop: CAISESGAYEQYF. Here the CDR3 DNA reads TGTGCCATCAGTGAGTCGGGGGCGTACGAGCAGTACTTC.